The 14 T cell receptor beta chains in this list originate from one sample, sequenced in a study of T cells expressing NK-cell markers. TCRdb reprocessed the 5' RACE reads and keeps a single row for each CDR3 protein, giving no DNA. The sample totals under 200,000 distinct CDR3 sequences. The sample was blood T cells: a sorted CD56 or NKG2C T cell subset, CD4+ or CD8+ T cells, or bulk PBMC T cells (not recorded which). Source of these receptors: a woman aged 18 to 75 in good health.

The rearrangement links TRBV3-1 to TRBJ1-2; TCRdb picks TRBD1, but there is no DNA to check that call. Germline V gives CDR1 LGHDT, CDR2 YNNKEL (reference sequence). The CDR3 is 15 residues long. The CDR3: CASSQTGGLDYGYTF. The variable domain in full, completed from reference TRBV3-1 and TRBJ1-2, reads DTAVSQTPKYLVTQMGNDKSIKCEQNLGHDTMYWYKQDSKKFLKIMFSYNNKELIINETVPNRFSPKSPDKAHLNLHINSLELGDSAVYFCASSQTGGLDYGYTFGSGTRLTVV.

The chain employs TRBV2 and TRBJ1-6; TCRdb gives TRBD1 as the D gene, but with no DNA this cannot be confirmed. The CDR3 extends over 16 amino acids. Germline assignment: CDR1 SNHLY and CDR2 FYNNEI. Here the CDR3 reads CASSEWGATYNSPLHF.

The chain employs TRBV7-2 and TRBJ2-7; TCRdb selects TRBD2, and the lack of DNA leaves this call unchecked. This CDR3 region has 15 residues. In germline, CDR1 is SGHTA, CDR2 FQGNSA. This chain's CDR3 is CASSKDLSGGNEQYF.

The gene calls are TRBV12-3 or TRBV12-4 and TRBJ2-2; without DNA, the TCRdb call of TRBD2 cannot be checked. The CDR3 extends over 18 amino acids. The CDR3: CASSFVTSLTFNTGELFF.

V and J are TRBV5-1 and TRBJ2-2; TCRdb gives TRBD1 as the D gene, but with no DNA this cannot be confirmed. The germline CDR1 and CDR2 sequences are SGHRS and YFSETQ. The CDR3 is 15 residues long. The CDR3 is CASSGVGSGTGELFF. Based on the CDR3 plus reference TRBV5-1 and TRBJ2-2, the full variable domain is KAGVTQTPRYLIKTRGQQVTLSCSPISGHRSVSWYQQTPGQGLQFLFEYFSETQRNKGNFPGRFSGRQFSNSRSEMNVSTLELGDSALYLCASSGVGSGTGELFFGEGSRLTVL.

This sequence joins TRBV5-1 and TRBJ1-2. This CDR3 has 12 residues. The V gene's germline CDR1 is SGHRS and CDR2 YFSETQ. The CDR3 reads CATDDGNYGYTF.

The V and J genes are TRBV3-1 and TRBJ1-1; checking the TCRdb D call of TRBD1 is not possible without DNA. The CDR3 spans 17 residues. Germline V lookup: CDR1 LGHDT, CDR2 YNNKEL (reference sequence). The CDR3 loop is CASSQETYLPGAVQAFF.

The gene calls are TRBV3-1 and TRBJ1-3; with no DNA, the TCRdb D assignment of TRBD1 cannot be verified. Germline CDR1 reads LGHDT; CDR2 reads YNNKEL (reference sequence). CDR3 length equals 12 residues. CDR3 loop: CASSQFDGKIYF.

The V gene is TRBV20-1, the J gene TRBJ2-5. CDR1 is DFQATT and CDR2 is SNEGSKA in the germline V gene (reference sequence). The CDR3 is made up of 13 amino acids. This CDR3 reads CSAAGRQQETQYF.

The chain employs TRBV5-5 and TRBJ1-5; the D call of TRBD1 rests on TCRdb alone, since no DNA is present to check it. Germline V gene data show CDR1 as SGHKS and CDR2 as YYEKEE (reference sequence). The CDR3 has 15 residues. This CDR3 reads CASSGGGQNNQPQHF.

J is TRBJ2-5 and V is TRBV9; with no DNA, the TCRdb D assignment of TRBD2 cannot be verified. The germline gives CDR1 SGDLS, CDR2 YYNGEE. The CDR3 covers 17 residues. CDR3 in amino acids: CASSVSKLAKGGETQYF.

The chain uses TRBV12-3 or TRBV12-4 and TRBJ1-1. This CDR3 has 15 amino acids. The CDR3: CASSKGTRLNTEAFF.

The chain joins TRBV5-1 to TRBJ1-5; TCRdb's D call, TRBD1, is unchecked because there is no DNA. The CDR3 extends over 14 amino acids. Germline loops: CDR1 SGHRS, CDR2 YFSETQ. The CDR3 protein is CASSLSGRDQPQHF.

CDR3 protein: CASRASGPAGEQYF. The rearrangement joins TRBV2 to TRBJ2-7; there is no DNA to check the TCRdb D call of TRBD2. This CDR3 comprises 14 residues. Germline V gene data show CDR1 as SNHLY and CDR2 as FYNNEI.